Presented here are 4 T cell receptor beta chains from one specimen sequenced in a study of T cells in women clearing cervical HPV infection. Sequencing was performed with immunoSEQ multiplex PCR; in TCRdb, only in-frame clones are kept and a portion is missing. This sample carries tens of thousands of clones, with just over 6% going to the ten biggest clones. Sequences were obtained from blood buffy coat. Receptors originate from a woman between 18 and 70 years old with a cervical HPV16 infection that either progressed to CIN3+ or cleared (not recorded which).

The chain's CDR3 is CASSGGTGSGNTIYF. CDR3 DNA, as far as it was read: TGTGCCAGCAGCGGCGGGACAGGGTCTGGAAACACC. This rearrangement joins TRBV2 to TRBJ1-3; 9 bases map to TRBD1. Read sequence stops 3 residues before the CDR3 end, and the germline J gene provides the missing end. The CDR3 is made up of 15 amino acids. V lost 6 bases and J lost 1; bases outside the gene matches: 4. The V gene's germline CDR1 is SNHLY and CDR2 FYNNEI.

A word on this clone: The read ends 3 residues early relative to the CDR3; the germline J gene fills the gap. The V and J genes are TRBV20-1 and TRBJ2-7; no reliable D call. The CDR3 totals 12 residues. The V end was cut by 6 bases, the J end by 2 bases, with 11 bases between. From germline, CDR1 is DFQATT and CDR2 SNEGSKA (reference sequence). CDR3 DNA (partial): TGCAGTGCCTTAGACTCGCCCTACGAG. Translating it yields CSALDSPYE. The whole CDR3 region reads CSALDSPYEQYF.

A word on this clone: Sequencing ends 3 residues short of the CDR3 end; the germline J gene provides the rest. The chain uses TRBV20-1 and TRBJ1-6; the match to TRBD1 covers 8 bases. CDR1 and CDR2 from the germline V gene are DFQATT and SNEGSKA (reference sequence). Trimming removed 3 bases from V and 9 bases from J; junction bases left unmatched: 7. This CDR3 region has 14 residues. The CDR3 spells CSASEGTGSSPLHF. The CDR3 bases that were read are TGCAGTGCTAGTGAAGGGACAGGTAGTTCACCC.

As to this clone: From the germline J gene comes the end of the CDR3, since the read stops 3 residues before it. The chain combines TRBV13 with TRBJ2-1; 13 nucleotides agree with TRBD2. In germline, CDR1 is PRHDT, CDR2 FYEKMQ (reference sequence). V shed 3 bases, J shed 8 bases, and the junction held 1 base outside the gene matches. The CDR3 extends over 14 amino acids. The CDR3 bases that were read are TGTGCCAGCAGCTTCGGACTAGCGGGAGATGAG. This gives the protein CASSFGLAGDE. The entire CDR3 protein reads CASSFGLAGDEQFF.